These 22 T cell receptor beta chains were sequenced from one sample in a study of T cell responses to AZD1222 COVID-19 vaccine. Libraries were prepared by immunoSEQ multiplex PCR; TCRdb keeps only in-frame clonotypes and omits some of them. This table has around 140,000 clones, roughly 87% appearing once. The input for sequencing was peripheral blood, taken on day 0 of AZD1222 vaccination. The source of these receptors is an adult in good health.

The V call is TRBV5-1, the J call TRBJ2-7, with 11 nucleotides matching TRBD1. The germline V gene encodes CDR1 SGHRS and CDR2 YFSETQ. The CDR3 has 14 amino acids. V lost 3 bases to trimming and J lost 2 bases; unmatched junction nucleotides: 1. CDR3 loop: CASSWGQGAYEQYF. The CDR3 region has the DNA TGCGCCAGCAGCTGGGGACAGGGGGCCTACGAGCAGTACTTC.

This clone has a single count. This chain joins TRBV5-4 and TRBJ2-1; D gene unclear. Germline V gene lookup returns CDR1 SGHNT and CDR2 YYREEE (reference sequence). The CDR3 extends over 14 amino acids. The germline V and J ends were trimmed by 4 bases and 7 bases, with 15 bases remaining between them. The CDR3 protein is CASSKPGSNNEQFF. CDR3 nucleotide sequence: TGTGCCAGCAGCAAGCCCGGCTCCAATAATGAGCAGTTCTTC.

This clone was detected once. V usage is TRBV5-5 and J usage is TRBJ2-1, with TRBD1 as a possible D gene (5 bases). The CDR3 length is 13 residues. Germline V CDR1 and CDR2: SGHKS, YYEKEE (reference sequence). V was cut by 1 base and J by 7 bases, with 9 bases left in between. The CDR3 nucleotides are TGTGCCAGCAGCTTGTGGGGCCGTAATGAGCAGTTCTTC. Its translation is CASSLWGRNEQFF.

V usage is TRBV9 and J usage is TRBJ2-3; the D gene is possibly TRBD2 (6 bases). V lost 4 bases to trimming and J lost 4 bases, with 19 bases between them. The CDR3 is made up of 16 amino acids. Germline values: CDR1 SGDLS, CDR2 YYNGEE. This CDR3 reads CASSPERVTLSDTQYF. The CDR3 DNA reads as TGTGCCAGCAGCCCGGAGCGGGTAACTCTTTCAGATACGCAGTATTTT.

Points on this clone: The same CDR3 arises from other DNA sequences in this sample as well. The chain is built from TRBV19 and TRBJ2-5, with 10 bases aligning to TRBD1. V shed 4 bases and J 4 bases; nucleotides not matched to a gene: 0. The CDR3 has 13 residues. The germline V gene has CDR1 LNHDA and CDR2 SQIVND (reference sequence). CDR3 coding DNA: TGTGCCAGTAGTAGGGACAGGGGAGAGACCCAGTACTTC. Amino acid sequence: CASSRDRGETQYF.

The CDR3 DNA reads as TGTGCCAGCAAACCGCGGACAGTTATGAACACTGAAGCTTTCTTT. Translation: CASKPRTVMNTEAFF. This chain joins TRBV28 and TRBJ1-1; D possibly corresponds to TRBD1 (6 bases). This CDR3 has 15 residues. The germline V gene has CDR1 MDHEN and CDR2 SYDVKM. V was clipped by 7 bases and J by 0 bases, with 15 bases between them.

CDR3 sequence (DNA): TGTGCCAGCAGTTGGGTGAGGACAGCTAATTCACCCCTCCACTTT. Amino acid sequence: CASSWVRTANSPLHF. The J gene is TRBJ1-6, the V gene TRBV27; perhaps TRBD1 as D (6 bases). CDR1 MNHEY and CDR2 SMNVEV come from the germline V gene (reference sequence). Trimming shortened V by 4 bases and J by 6 bases, and 13 bases separated the two germline ends. The CDR3 consists of 15 residues.

V usage is TRBV13 and J usage is TRBJ2-6; a weak D match, TRBD1 (6 bases). The CDR3 has 15 residues. Germline V CDR1 and CDR2: PRHDT, FYEKMQ (reference sequence). Trimming left V 3 bases short and J 2 bases short, with 8 bases between. The CDR3 spells CASSFTGTGANVLTF. DNA for the CDR3: TGTGCCAGCAGCTTCACAGGGACTGGGGCCAACGTCCTGACTTTC.

The chain employs TRBV18 and TRBJ2-1; 8 nucleotides agree with TRBD2. V trimming: 1 base; J trimming: 5 bases; junction bases outside the gene matches: 4. Germline CDR1 reads KGHSH; CDR2 reads LQKENI. The CDR3 contains 15 residues. For the CDR3, the DNA is TGTGCCAGCTCACCACGGCTAGCGGGCAACAATGAGCAGTTCTTC. Translated, it gives CASSPRLAGNNEQFF. Filled out from reference TRBV18 and TRBJ2-1, the complete variable domain reads NAGVMQNPRHLVRRRGQEARLRCSPMKGHSHVYWYRQLPEEGLKFMVYLQKENIIDESGMPKERFSAEFPKEGPSILRIQQVVRGDSAAYFCASSPRLAGNNEQFFGPGTRLTVL.

This chain joins TRBV24-1 and TRBJ1-5; D may be TRBD1 (5 bases). Trimming stripped 5 bases from V and 9 bases from J, with 16 bases between. The CDR3 has 14 residues. Germline V gene sequence: CDR1 KGHDR, CDR2 SFDVKD. CDR3 coding DNA: TGTGCCACCAGTGGGGGCGGGAACCGAATGCCCCAGCATTTT. Amino acid sequence: CATSGGGNRMPQHF.

This clone was detected only once. The V gene is TRBV7-8, the J gene TRBJ2-7; 8 positions agree with TRBD2. The ends lost 0 bases at V and 3 bases at J; junction bases unmatched: 7. Germline CDR1 and CDR2: SGHVS and FQNEAQ. The CDR3 has 16 amino acids. The CDR3 coding sequence is TGTGCCAGCAGCTTAGCGTGGACTAGCCGGAGCTACGAGCAGTACTTC. Translated, it gives CASSLAWTSRSYEQYF.

The J gene is TRBJ2-7, the V gene TRBV6-5; possibly TRBD2 for D (6 bases). This CDR3 region has 15 residues. Per germline, CDR1 MNHEY and CDR2 SVGAGI. Trimming left V 4 bases short and J 0 bases short, with 13 bases between. CDR3 region: CASSLVGGFSYEQYF. Written as DNA, the CDR3 is TGTGCCAGCAGTTTGGTGGGAGGATTCTCCTACGAGCAGTACTTC.

This clone was detected a few times. The chain recombines TRBV7-3 with TRBJ2-3, with D perhaps being TRBD1 or TRBD2 (6 bases each). Germline V lookup: CDR1 SGHTA, CDR2 FQGTGA. V lost 1 base to trimming and J lost 5 bases, with 13 bases between them. The CDR3 has 15 residues. This chain's CDR3 is CASSLKGGAIDTQYF. The CDR3 bases are TGTGCCAGCAGCTTAAAGGGGGGCGCGATAGATACGCAGTATTTT. The full variable domain, with the rest looked up from reference TRBV7-3 and TRBJ2-3, is GAGVSQTPSNKVTEKGKYVELRCDPISGHTALYWYRQSLGQGPEFLIYFQGTGAADDSGLPNDRFFAVRPEGSVSTLKIQRTERGDSAVYLCASSLKGGAIDTQYFGPGTRLTVL.

The genes are TRBV19 and TRBJ2-7; 9 bases agree with TRBD1. Germline V gives CDR1 LNHDA, CDR2 SQIVND (reference sequence). The CDR3 sequence is 14 residues long. The V segment lost 4 bases and the J segment 9 bases; nucleotides outside the gene matches: 10. CDR3 bases: TGTGCCAGTAGTACCCGCGGACAGGGGTTCGGGCAGTACTTC. Residues: CASSTRGQGFGQYF.

The gene calls are TRBV4-1 and TRBJ1-2; D is unresolved. CDR1 and CDR2 (germline): MGHRA, YSYEKL. This CDR3 region has 15 residues. Trimming took off 1 base at V and 8 bases at J, with 17 bases between the two ends. As DNA, the CDR3 is TGCGCCAGCAGCCAAGCAACAAGAGGGAGGAGAGGCTACACCTTC. Its translation is CASSQATRGRRGYTF.

This rearrangement joins TRBV18 to TRBJ2-5, with D perhaps TRBD2 (6 bases). The CDR3 has 14 residues. The germline gives CDR1 KGHSH, CDR2 LQKENI. V lost 6 bases and J lost 4, with 15 bases in between. The CDR3 bases are TGTGCCAGCTCCCATAGCGGACTCGGAGAGACCCAGTACTTC. Translating it yields CASSHSGLGETQYF.

This chain connects TRBV19 to TRBJ2-1, with TRBD1 identical over 8 bases. Germline values: CDR1 LNHDA, CDR2 SQIVND (reference sequence). This CDR3 is built from 14 residues. J was trimmed by 7 bases and V by 5 bases; bases with no gene match: 7. This chain's CDR3 is CASSPGDRPNEQFF. CDR3 nucleotide sequence: TGTGCCAGTAGTCCTGGGGACAGGCCTAATGAGCAGTTCTTC.

V is TRBV9 and J is TRBJ1-1; 8 nucleotides agree with TRBD1. Germline trimming cut 4 bases from V and 2 bases from J; bases unmatched to any gene: 10. The CDR3 has 16 amino acids. CDR1 and CDR2 from the germline V gene are SGDLS and YYNGEE. The CDR3 nucleotides read TGTGCCAGCAGCCCTACGGGTGGACAGGGCAACACTGAAGCTTTCTTT. Encoded protein: CASSPTGGQGNTEAFF.

V usage is TRBV19 and J usage is TRBJ1-6; D not certain. V was pared by 5 bases and J by 8 bases, with 16 bases between. This CDR3 region has 15 residues. The germline gives CDR1 LNHDA, CDR2 SQIVND (reference sequence). The CDR3 sequence is CASSFGQGRHSPLHF. The DNA of the CDR3 is TGTGCCAGTAGTTTTGGTCAAGGGCGTCATTCACCCCTCCACTTT.

The rearrangement uses TRBV24-1 and TRBJ1-4, with TRBD1 as a possible D gene (5 bases). V was shortened by 4 bases and J by 6 bases, with 14 bases between the two germline ends. Germline V gene lookup returns CDR1 KGHDR and CDR2 SFDVKD. CDR3 length: 15 residues. CDR3 nucleotides: TGTGCCACCAGTGACCCCCGAGAGGGACATGAAAAACTGTTTTTT. Translated: CATSDPREGHEKLFF.

This rearrangement joins TRBV4-1 to TRBJ1-3, with D uncertain. Trimming left V 0 bases short and J 8 bases short, with 8 bases between. The CDR3 contains 13 residues. CDR1 and CDR2 (germline): MGHRA, YSYEKL. The CDR3 DNA is TGCGCCAGCAGCCAAGATCACGGCTACACCATATATTTT. Translating gives CASSQDHGYTIYF.

The rearrangement links TRBV19 to TRBJ1-6; D not certain. Trimming cost V 5 bases and J 7 bases, with 9 bases left between them. This CDR3 has 13 residues. Looked up from germline, CDR1 is LNHDA and CDR2 is SQIVND (reference sequence). The CDR3: CASSASQNSPLHF. The CDR3 coding sequence is TGTGCCAGTAGTGCATCACAGAATTCACCCCTCCACTTT.